Listed below are T cell receptor beta chains from one sample, sequenced in a study of blood T cell repertoires in COVID-19. TCRdb's table, derived via immunoSEQ multiplex PCR, lists solely in-frame clones and lacks some. The table includes 200,000 to 250,000 clones, 75% to 90% detected once. The specimen was peripheral blood. The receptors here all came from a man aged 55 to 70 who had recovered from COVID-19. Each CDR3 is given without its conserved first and last residue.

v_gene: TRBV3-1/TRBV3-2; CDR3aa: ASSLTGGYGYT
v_gene: TRBV5-1; CDR3aa: ASSTGPTEQQY
v_gene: TRBV3-1/TRBV3-2; CDR3aa: ASSHNPGLSGNTIY
v_gene: TRBV10-3; CDR3aa: AISDERVSTGELF
v_gene: TRBV5-1; CDR3aa: ASSLVPGMNTEAF
v_gene: TRBV2; CDR3aa: ASKTGGLSGELF
v_gene: TRBV18; CDR3aa: ASSPPQGSYEQY
v_gene: TRBV20-1; CDR3aa: SASVGQGGYGYT
v_gene: TRBV7-3; CDR3aa: ASSLSGSYNEQF
v_gene: TRBV6-6; CDR3aa: ASSYSGLAYEQF
v_gene: TRBV11-2; CDR3aa: ASSSTGTGSGNTIY
v_gene: TRBV6-4; CDR3aa: ASSDPWTSGTAGADTQY
v_gene: TRBV28; CDR3aa: ASRLQETQY
v_gene: TRBV6-5; CDR3aa: ASSLDRGSFQPQH
v_gene: TRBV12-3/TRBV12-4; CDR3aa: ASSSWGGTQY
v_gene: TRBV6-1; CDR3aa: ASSESDRVRGYT
v_gene: TRBV12-5; CDR3aa: ASGSGVGTEAF
v_gene: TRBV6-5; CDR3aa: ASSPGRVYGYT
v_gene: TRBV14; CDR3aa: ASSLTVSGEQY
v_gene: TRBV10-1; CDR3aa: ASSELWSSGGVLFWSYEQY
v_gene: TRBV18; CDR3aa: ASSLRRGMNEQY
v_gene: TRBV5-4; CDR3aa: ASSPREGVDTQY
v_gene: TRBV5-8; CDR3aa: ASSLPGQGDTEAF
v_gene: TRBV19; CDR3aa: ASSITGDNQPQH
v_gene: TRBV19; CDR3aa: ASSWTAGADQPQH
v_gene: TRBV29-1; CDR3aa: SVGGGSKTDGYT
v_gene: TRBV24-1; CDR3aa: ATRGGPKHNEQF
v_gene: TRBV2; CDR3aa: ASGRTGVSYEQY
v_gene: TRBV28; CDR3aa: ASSQGGQGGHEQF
v_gene: TRBV5-1; CDR3aa: ASSWGLAGGEQF
v_gene: TRBV7-8; CDR3aa: ASRRDSSNEKLF
v_gene: TRBV5-1; CDR3aa: ASSPGQVMNTEAF